Described below is a single T cell receptor beta chain sequence and its context. The antigen remains unidentified. Profiled with immunoSEQ multiplex PCR; TCRdb holds only in-frame clones, not every one. The sample comprises about 10,000 clones, approximately 86% of which are singletons, and about 4% rests with the top ten. This sample is part of a study of blood T cell dynamics during melanoma immunotherapy. V shed 4 bases and J shed 1 base, with 18 bases lying between them. CDR1 and CDR2 (germline): MNHNS, SASEGT. This CDR3 has 17 residues. Study results and caveats: It remained unknown if the driving T cell clones were melanoma-specific. Unlike progressors, later disease-control patients had W3 repertoires gaining clonality or diversity.

Time point noted: week 3, after first cycle of checkpoint inhibitor. Samples come from before therapy and from week 3 after the first blockade cycle. Patients with prior systemic cancer treatment, concomitant immunosuppressants, or other active malignancies were excluded. The J gene is TRBJ2-3, the V gene TRBV6-1, with a possible D match to TRBD1 (6 bases). The source is a human donor with melanoma. Material: blood, obtained from a patient treated with checkpoint blockade. The CDR3 protein is CASSATTTGSRTDTQYF. The CDR3 region has the DNA TGTGCCAGCAGTGCCACCACGACAGGCTCTCGCACAGATACGCAGTATTTT.